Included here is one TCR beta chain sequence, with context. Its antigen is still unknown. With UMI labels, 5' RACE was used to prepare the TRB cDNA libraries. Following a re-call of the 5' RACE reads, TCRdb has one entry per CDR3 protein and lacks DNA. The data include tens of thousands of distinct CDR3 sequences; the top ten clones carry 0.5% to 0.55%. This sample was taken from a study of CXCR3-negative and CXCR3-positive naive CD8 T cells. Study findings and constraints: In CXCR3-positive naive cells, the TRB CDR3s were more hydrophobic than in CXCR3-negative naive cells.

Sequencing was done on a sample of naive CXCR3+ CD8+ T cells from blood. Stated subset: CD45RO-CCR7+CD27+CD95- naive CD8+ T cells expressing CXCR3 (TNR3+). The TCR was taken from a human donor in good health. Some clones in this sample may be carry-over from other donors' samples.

CDR3 protein: CAYGGRTGGYTF. V is TRBV30 and J is TRBJ1-2; TCRdb's D gene call, TRBD1, goes unchecked for lack of DNA. The germline V gene has CDR1 GTSNPN and CDR2 SVGIG (reference sequence). The CDR3 consists of 12 residues. Full variable domain (remainder filled in from reference TRBV30 and TRBJ1-2): SQTIHQWPATLVQPVGSPLSLECTVEGTSNPNLYWYRQAAGRGLQLLFYSVGIGQISSEVPQNLSASRPQDRQFILSSKKLLLSDSGFYLCAYGGRTGGYTFGSGTRLTVV.